This T cell receptor (beta chain) was captured by sequencing in a study of cytotoxic CD8 clonotypes in ibrutinib-treated CLL. The wider study: The cohort had about 10 relapsed/refractory and some 16 treatment-naive patients, roughly 17 IGHV unmutated. Response was recorded as partial in about 24 patients and complete in 2; at median about 64 months, roughly 15 remained remitted and around twelve had progressed.

This clone was found many times. Sequenced by immunoSEQ multiplex PCR; TCRdb stores in-frame clones only, minus some. This sample has roughly 53,000 clones, with 50% to 70% found just once. The V segment lost 10 bases and the J segment 2 bases; nucleotides outside the gene matches: 5. This CDR3 is built from 13 residues. Germline CDR1 and CDR2: MDHEN and SYDVKM. The genes are TRBV28 and TRBJ1-3, with 7 positions matching TRBD1. Here the sequenced sample was PBMCs, taken at disease progression, from a patient treated with ibrutinib. This sequence was found in a human donor with chronic lymphocytic leukemia. The CDR3, as DNA: TGTGCCACAGGAGGGGGCGCTGGAAACACCATATATTTT. Translated, it gives CATGGGAGNTIYF.